Presented here are 32 T cell receptor beta chains from one specimen sequenced in a study of T cells in Graves' hyperthyroidism and ophthalmopathy (dated by TCRdb to between 2018 and 2021). The library was made by multiplex PCR. Instrument used: Illumina HiSeq 2000. TCR beta CDR3 regions were amplified from RNA transcripts. The first round of RT-PCR for the TCR CDR3 was performed with the HTBI primer set and the Qiagen OneStep RT-PCR kit. The raw public reads went through TCRdb reprocessing: fastp at Q25, MiXCR clone calling, in-frame beta chains kept. Each entry is one CDR3 protein sequence, shown with its most common DNA and genes. The sample table holds about 200,000 distinct CDR3 sequences, of which about 17% were seen once. Around two fifths of the sample comes from the top ten. Specimen: blood. The receptors were sampled from a man aged 35 to 55 with Graves' hyperthyroidism.

At least ten counts were recorded for this clonotype. The rearrangement joins TRBV2 to TRBJ2-1; 7 positions match TRBD1. Per germline, CDR1 SNHLY and CDR2 FYNNEI. CDR3 length equals 14 residues. With V trimmed by 6 bases and J by 3 bases, 5 bases remained unmatched. The CDR3: CASRERQGYNEQFF. The CDR3 DNA sequence: TGTGCCAGCAGGGAAAGACAGGGCTACAATGAGCAGTTCTTC.

This clonotype came up many times. The genes are TRBV20-1 and TRBJ2-3; tentatively, D is TRBD1 or TRBD2 (6 bases each). The V end was cut by 6 bases, the J end by 6 bases, with 16 bases between. This CDR3 has 13 residues. Germline assignment: CDR1 DFQATT and CDR2 SNEGSKA (reference sequence). CDR3 amino acids: CSALSGGGDTQYF. The CDR3 nucleotides read TGCAGTGCCCTCAGCGGAGGGGGGGATACGCAGTATTTT.

This clonotype showed up just once. This sequence joins TRBV7-2 and TRBJ2-3, with 8 bases identical to TRBD2. Germline values: CDR1 SGHTA, CDR2 FQGNSA. The CDR3 runs 17 residues. V lost 1 base, J lost 2 bases, and 8 bases stayed unmatched. Here the CDR3 DNA reads TGTGCCAGCAGCTTAGACTCACGGGGGGGGAACACAGATACGCAGTATTTT. Protein: CASSLDSRGGNTDTQYF. Based on the CDR3 plus reference TRBV7-2 and TRBJ2-3, the full variable domain is GAGVSQSPSNKVTEKGKDVELRCDPISGHTALYWYRQSLGQGLEFLIYFQGNSAPDKSGLPSDRFSAERTGGSVSTLTIQRTQQEDSAVYLCASSLDSRGGNTDTQYFGPGTRLTVL.

This clonotype has just a few counts. The chain couples TRBV20-1 to TRBJ2-1; D may be TRBD2 (6 bases). The CDR3 contains 13 residues. The V end lost 1 base, the J end lost 5 bases, and 9 bases lay between the germline ends. Germline V gives CDR1 DFQATT, CDR2 SNEGSKA (reference sequence). The CDR3 spells CSARVAANNEQFF. For the CDR3, the DNA is TGCAGTGCTAGAGTAGCGGCTAACAATGAGCAGTTCTTC.

This clonotype came up many times. The J gene is TRBJ2-5, the V gene TRBV20-1; TRBD2 agrees at 8 bases. The germline V gene encodes CDR1 DFQATT and CDR2 SNEGSKA (reference sequence). The CDR3 is 13 residues long. V trimming: 4 bases; J trimming: 4 bases; junction bases outside the gene matches: 5. The CDR3 sequence is CSAISTSGETQYF. Written as DNA, the CDR3 is TGCAGTGCTATATCTACTAGCGGAGAGACCCAGTACTTC.

This clonotype was seen repeatedly, ten times or more. This chain connects TRBV29-1 to TRBJ2-3, with a possible D match to TRBD2 (6 bases). Germline CDR1 reads SQVTM; CDR2 reads ANQGSEA. V was clipped by 0 bases and J by 1 base, with 11 bases between them. The CDR3 loop spans 15 amino acids. The chain's CDR3 is CSVEDPQRGTDTQYF. The CDR3 DNA follows: TGCAGCGTTGAAGATCCCCAGCGGGGCACAGATACGCAGTATTTT.

The chain uses TRBV7-3 and TRBJ2-1; 14 nucleotides align to TRBD2. This CDR3 region has 14 residues. With V trimmed by 5 bases and J by 9 bases, 3 bases remained unmatched. Germline CDR1 is SGHTA and CDR2 is FQGTGA. This CDR3 reads CASSPTSGGGEQFF. The DNA for the CDR3 is TGTGCCAGCAGCCCGACTAGCGGGGGGGGTGAGCAGTTCTTC.

This clonotype has ten or more counts. This chain links TRBV20-1 with TRBJ2-3; perhaps D is TRBD1 or TRBD2 (7 bases each). Germline V gene sequence: CDR1 DFQATT, CDR2 SNEGSKA (reference sequence). The length of the CDR3 is 14 residues. V lost 5 bases and J 3 bases, leaving 15 bases between the germline ends. CDR3 coding DNA: TGCAGTGCTCCCCAGGGGGGGTCAACAGATACGCAGTATTTT. Protein product: CSAPQGGSTDTQYF.

This chain connects TRBV19 to TRBJ1-2, with a tentative D call TRBD1 (6 bases). The V gene's germline CDR1 is LNHDA and CDR2 SQIVND (reference sequence). The V end was cut by 5 bases, the J end by 7 bases, with 11 bases between. The CDR3 has 12 amino acids. This CDR3 is CASSPGESGYTF. DNA for the CDR3: TGTGCCAGTAGTCCAGGGGAGTCTGGCTACACCTTC.

This clonotype appeared many times. J is TRBJ1-5 and V is TRBV2; D unclear. Trimming left V 1 base short and J 6 bases short, with 4 bases between. The CDR3 sequence is 12 residues long. CDR1 is SNHLY, CDR2 FYNNEI, per germline. The CDR3 coding sequence is TGTGCCAGCAGTGAAGAGCTTCAGCCCCAGCATTTT. It codes for CASSEELQPQHF.

This clonotype was observed many times. This chain joins TRBV28 and TRBJ1-2; 8 nucleotides match TRBD1. The CDR3 has 18 amino acids. V lost 2 bases, J lost 0 bases, and 11 bases stayed unmatched. Germline V lookup: CDR1 MDHEN, CDR2 SYDVKM. The CDR3 DNA reads as TGTGCCAGCAGTTTAGGCAACAGGGGGACCATAGCTAACTATGGCTACACCTTC. It codes for CASSLGNRGTIANYGYTF.

The table lists this clonotype with many counts. The genes are TRBV7-9 and TRBJ2-4; D is possibly TRBD1 (6 bases). The CDR3 is 15 residues long. Looked up from germline, CDR1 is SEHNR and CDR2 is FQNEAQ (reference sequence). The V and J ends lost 4 bases and 0 bases respectively, with 10 bases between them. CDR3 coding DNA: TGTGCCAGCAGCTCGTGGGACAAAGCCAAAAACATTCAGTACTTC. This gives the protein CASSSWDKAKNIQYF.

This clonotype was recorded at least ten times. V usage is TRBV6-2 or TRBV6-3 and J usage is TRBJ2-7; D gene uncertain. There are 15 residues in the CDR3. CDR1 is MNHEY and CDR2 is SVGEGT in the germline V gene. Deletions cut 1 base from V and 3 bases from J, with 13 bases between. CDR3 DNA: TGTGCCAGCAGTTACTTCGGCCCCCCTATCTACGAGCAGTACTTC. Translated, it gives CASSYFGPPIYEQYF.

This clonotype was seen many times. The chain is built from TRBV6-1 and TRBJ2-7; 8 positions match TRBD1. From germline, CDR1 is MNHNS and CDR2 SASEGT. This CDR3 region has 15 residues. V shed 6 bases, J shed 2 bases, and the junction held 9 bases outside the gene matches. The CDR3 protein is CASRRRTGKPYEQYF. CDR3 bases: TGTGCCAGCAGAAGGAGGACAGGGAAACCCTACGAGCAGTACTTC.

This clonotype has a count of ten or more. The rearrangement joins TRBV11-3 to TRBJ2-3, with D unclear. The V end was cut by 0 bases, the J end by 5 bases, with 9 bases between. Per germline, CDR1 SGHNT and CDR2 YENEEA. The CDR3 has 14 residues. The CDR3: CASSLDGARDTQYF. CDR3 DNA: TGTGCCAGCAGCTTAGACGGAGCACGAGATACGCAGTATTTT.

For this clonotype: Being one base from a much bigger clone, this may be a read error. J is TRBJ2-2 and V is TRBV24-1; D ambiguous. V was cut by 4 bases and J by 1 base, with 12 bases left in between. CDR1 and CDR2 from the germline V gene are KGHDR and SFDVKD. The CDR3 runs 16 residues. CDR3 loop: CATSETAGRNTGELFF. CDR3 in DNA: TGTGCCACCAGTGAAACGGCAGGAAGGAACACCGGGGAGCTGTTTTTT.

This clonotype has ten or more counts. The chain links TRBV20-1 to TRBJ2-5; TRBD2 matches 11 bases. This CDR3 is built from 16 residues. Germline CDR1 reads DFQATT; CDR2 reads SNEGSKA (reference sequence). The V and J ends lost 3 bases and 2 bases, in that order; junction bases with no gene match: 8. The CDR3 region is CSASPLAGGRQETQYF. Here the CDR3 DNA reads TGCAGTGCTAGTCCTCTAGCGGGGGGACGGCAAGAGACCCAGTACTTC.

This clonotype was picked up a small number of times. The V and J genes are TRBV4-3 and TRBJ2-2; D perhaps matches TRBD1 (6 bases). V shed 4 bases and J shed 2 bases, with 11 bases lying between them. In germline, CDR1 is LGHNA, CDR2 YSLEER. The CDR3 is 15 amino acids. The CDR3 nucleotides are TGCGCCAGCAGCCGAGTCAGGGGTAACACCGGGGAGCTGTTTTTT. It encodes CASSRVRGNTGELFF.

The chain has TRBV11-3 and TRBJ2-5; 9 nucleotides line up with TRBD1. This CDR3 has 13 amino acids. V gave up 7 bases and J gave up 5 bases; unmatched junction bases: 5. The germline V gene has CDR1 SGHNT and CDR2 YENEEA. This chain's CDR3 is CASTGQGGETQYF. CDR3 in DNA: TGTGCCAGCACGGGACAGGGAGGGGAGACCCAGTACTTC. Variable domain in full (rest from reference TRBV11-3 and TRBJ2-5): EAGVVQSPRYKIIEKKQPVAFWCNPISGHNTLYWYLQNLGQGPELLIRYENEEAVDDSQLPKDRFSAERLKGVDSTLKIQPAELGDSAVYLCASTGQGGETQYFGPGTRLLVL.

This clonotype was seen at least ten times. The chain links TRBV7-2 to TRBJ2-1; a weak D match, TRBD2 (6 bases). Trimming cost V 7 bases and J 5 bases, with 21 bases left between them. The length of the CDR3 is 16 residues. Per germline, CDR1 SGHTA and CDR2 FQGNSA. In DNA form, the CDR3 reads TGTGCCAGCAAACACCCAAGAGGAGGGGCAAACAATGAGCAGTTCTTC. Amino acid sequence: CASKHPRGGANNEQFF.

This chain links TRBV6-2 or TRBV6-3 with TRBJ1-1; TRBD1 agrees at 7 bases. V lost 7 bases to trimming and J lost 7 bases; unmatched junction nucleotides: 12. CDR3 length: 14 amino acids. Germline V gene data show CDR1 as MNHEY and CDR2 as SVGEGT. The CDR3 nucleotides are TGTGCCAGCACAAAGGAACAGGGGAACGATGAAGCTTTCTTT. Protein sequence: CASTKEQGNDEAFF.

This clonotype occurred a few times. The rearrangement joins TRBV2 to TRBJ2-5; D remains ambiguous. Germline CDR1 and CDR2: SNHLY and FYNNEI. This CDR3 comprises 12 residues. Trimming stripped 8 bases from V and 0 bases from J, with 7 bases between. CDR3 DNA sequence: TGTGCCAGCGGTACGGACCAAGAGACCCAGTACTTC. It specifies CASGTDQETQYF.

The genes are TRBV29-1 and TRBJ2-5; TRBD1 matches 8 bases. CDR3 length: 13 amino acids. Germline CDR1 is SQVTM and CDR2 is ANQGSEA. With V trimmed by 6 bases and J by 5 bases, 8 bases remained unmatched. In DNA form, the CDR3 reads TGCAGCGTCGCCAGGGGGCGCGGGGAGACCCAGTACTTC. Translation gives CSVARGRGETQYF.

This clonotype came up many times. The CDR3: CASSSPRPPRVYEQYF. For the CDR3, the DNA is TGTGCCAGCAGTTCCCCCCGGCCGCCGAGAGTCTACGAGCAGTACTTC. The genes are TRBV6-2 or TRBV6-3 and TRBJ2-7; no firm D call. The ends were cut back, 4 bases at V and 3 bases at J, with 19 bases in the middle. Germline V gene data show CDR1 as MNHEY and CDR2 as SVGEGT. This CDR3 spans 16 amino acids.

The CDR3 region has the DNA TGTGCCAGTAGCCGAAGGACTAGCGGGGGGGCCGACACCGGGGAGCTGTTTTTT. Protein product: CASSRRTSGGADTGELFF. The V gene is TRBV19, the J gene TRBJ2-2; 15 positions agree with TRBD2. The germline V gene has CDR1 LNHDA and CDR2 SQIVND (reference sequence). The CDR3 totals 18 residues. The ends lost 6 bases at V and 3 bases at J; junction bases unmatched: 8.

V gene TRBV20-1 combines with J gene TRBJ1-6, with D unclear. The CDR3 is 12 amino acids. Germline V CDR1 and CDR2: DFQATT, SNEGSKA (reference sequence). The V and J ends lost 6 bases and 14 bases respectively, with 17 bases between them. For the CDR3, the DNA is TGCAGTGCCCGGACGGACCAATCAGCCCTCCACTTT. Translated, it gives CSARTDQSALHF.

This clonotype was observed at least ten times. V usage is TRBV7-9 and J usage is TRBJ1-5; maybe TRBD1 (5 bases). Trimming removed 3 bases from V and 1 base from J, with 7 bases in between. Germline CDR1 is SEHNR and CDR2 is FQNEAQ (reference sequence). The CDR3 is made up of 14 amino acids. CDR3 sequence (DNA): TGTGCCAGCAGCTTCTCAGGGAGCAATCAGCCCCAGCATTTT. The encoded protein is CASSFSGSNQPQHF.

The V gene is TRBV25-1, the J gene TRBJ2-1, with D perhaps being TRBD1 or TRBD2 (5 bases each). Germline V gene data show CDR1 as MGHDK and CDR2 as SYGVNS. V dropped 3 bases and J dropped 7 bases, with 13 bases sitting between them. This CDR3 spans 14 amino acids. The CDR3 region is CASSEGPWVNEQFF. The CDR3, as DNA: TGTGCCAGCAGTGAGGGACCCTGGGTGAATGAGCAGTTCTTC.

J is TRBJ2-6 and V is TRBV6-2 or TRBV6-3; TRBD1 matches at 9 bases. Germline trimming cut 5 bases from V and 2 bases from J; bases unmatched to any gene: 10. CDR1 is MNHEY, CDR2 SVGEGT, per germline. This CDR3 contains 18 residues. The CDR3 coding sequence is TGTGCCAGCAGTCCTAACGGGGACAGGGTCCCTGGGGCCAACGTCCTGACTTTC. Protein product: CASSPNGDRVPGANVLTF.

This clonotype has a handful of counts. The chain links TRBV20-1 to TRBJ2-1, with 11 bases matching TRBD2. CDR1 is DFQATT, CDR2 SNEGSKA, per germline (reference sequence). Unmatched junction bases numbered 4, after V lost 2 bases and J lost 4 bases. The CDR3 spans 15 residues. CDR3: CSARPSGGPYNEQFF. CDR3 bases: TGCAGTGCTAGACCTAGCGGGGGGCCTTACAATGAGCAGTTCTTC.

There are many counts of this clonotype. V gene TRBV7-2 combines with J gene TRBJ2-1; 8 bases align to TRBD2. This CDR3 has 15 amino acids. V lost 5 bases to trimming and J lost 0 bases; unmatched junction nucleotides: 3. Germline CDR1 is SGHTA and CDR2 is FQGNSA. The CDR3 DNA follows: TGTGCCAGCAGCATGGGACTAGTCTCCTACAATGAGCAGTTCTTC. Translating it yields CASSMGLVSYNEQFF.

This clonotype occurred many times. This chain uses TRBV6-2 or TRBV6-3 with TRBJ2-7; D gene unclear. Germline CDR1 MNHEY, CDR2 SVGEGT. The CDR3 is 12 residues long. The V gene lost 0 bases and the J gene lost 6 bases, with 6 bases spanning the gap. CDR3 coding DNA: TGTGCCAGCAGTTACTCAGGGCTCGAGCAGTACTTC. Translated: CASSYSGLEQYF.